This T cell receptor beta chain comes out of a study of CD4+ T cells in melanoma. Broader study findings: Diverse differentiation states were reported for melanoma neoantigen-specific CD4+ T cells.

This clone has only a few counts. As yet, its antigen is unknown. Produced via immunoSEQ multiplex PCR; TCRdb's table is partial and in-frame only. The sample has 8,000 to 10,000 clones, 55% to 75% seen once; the top ten hold 16%. The germline CDR1 and CDR2 sequences are GTSNPN and SVGIG (reference sequence). V lost 3 bases and J 6 bases, leaving 13 bases between the germline ends. This CDR3 has 13 residues. The TCR comes from a human donor with melanoma. Sample: cells from a culture (not recorded whether cultured in vitro). The V gene is TRBV30, the J gene TRBJ2-3, with no clear D. This chain's CDR3 is CAWRGVSLDTQYF. DNA of the CDR3: TGTGCCTGGAGAGGAGTCTCCCTCGATACGCAGTATTTT.